This T cell receptor (beta chain) was identified in a study of blood T cell repertoires in COVID-19. Across the whole study: The United States, Italy and Spain supplied acute and convalescent COVID-19 samples.

The CDR3 extends over 16 amino acids. Germline-derived CDR1 and CDR2 are SEHNR and FQNEAQ (reference sequence). V lost 5 bases to trimming and J lost 7 bases, with 18 bases between them. Assignments of participants to cohorts depended upon their own reported clinical history. Original handling: The authors estimated nucleated cell counts from reference gene primer amplification. Produced via immunoSEQ multiplex PCR; TCRdb's table is partial and in-frame only. The DNA was the basis for D and trimming; V, J and clone size are from that table. The data show 150,000 to 250,000 clones, roughly four fifths seen once.

Sequenced material: PBMCs or T cells enriched from blood (not recorded which). This sequence was found in a man between 40 and 49 years old who had recovered from COVID-19. J is TRBJ1-6 and V is TRBV7-9; D is unresolved. CDR3 sequence (DNA): TGTGCCAGCAGCCCAAGTTTTACTAGCCCAAATTCACCCCTCCACTTT. Translating it yields CASSPSFTSPNSPLHF.